This TCR beta chain was recorded in a study of T cells in localized non-small cell lung cancer. Study results and limitations: Median detection of top 100 tumor clones in adjacent lung was 57 clones. Uninvolved neighboring lung showed the greatest T cell clonality, exceeding tumor. Without multi-region sequencing, intratumor heterogeneity could not be excluded.

Germline V gives CDR1 KGHSH, CDR2 LQKENI. The CDR3 has 17 residues. V trimming: 2 bases; J trimming: 2 bases; junction bases outside the gene matches: 9. Generated by immunoSEQ multiplex PCR, the TCRdb table keeps only in-frame clones and is missing some. Of under 55,000 clones in the sample, roughly 80% were seen once. A word on this clone: Its antigen remains unknown.

Sequenced material: PBMCs, taken before any cancer treatment. The clonotype originates from a woman between 40 and 69 years old with stage II lung adenocarcinoma. The V gene is TRBV18, the J gene TRBJ2-3, with TRBD2 identical over 8 bases. The CDR3 loop reads CASSPSSGLGDTDTQYF. The CDR3 nucleotides are TGTGCCAGCTCACCATCCTCGGGACTAGGGGACACAGATACGCAGTATTTT.